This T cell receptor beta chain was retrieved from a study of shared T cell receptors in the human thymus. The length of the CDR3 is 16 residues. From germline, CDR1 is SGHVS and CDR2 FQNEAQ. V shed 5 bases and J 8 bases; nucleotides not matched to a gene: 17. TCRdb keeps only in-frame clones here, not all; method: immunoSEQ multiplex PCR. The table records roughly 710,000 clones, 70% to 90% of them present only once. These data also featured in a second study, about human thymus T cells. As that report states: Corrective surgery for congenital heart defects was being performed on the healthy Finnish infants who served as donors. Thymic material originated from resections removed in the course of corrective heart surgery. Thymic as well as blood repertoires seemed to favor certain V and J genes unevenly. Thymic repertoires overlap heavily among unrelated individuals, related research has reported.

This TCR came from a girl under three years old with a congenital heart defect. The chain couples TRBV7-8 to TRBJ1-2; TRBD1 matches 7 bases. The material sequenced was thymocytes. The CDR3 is CASSGNGRGYLGGYTF. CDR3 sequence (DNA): TGTGCCAGCAGCGGTAATGGCAGGGGGTATTTGGGCGGCTACACCTTC.